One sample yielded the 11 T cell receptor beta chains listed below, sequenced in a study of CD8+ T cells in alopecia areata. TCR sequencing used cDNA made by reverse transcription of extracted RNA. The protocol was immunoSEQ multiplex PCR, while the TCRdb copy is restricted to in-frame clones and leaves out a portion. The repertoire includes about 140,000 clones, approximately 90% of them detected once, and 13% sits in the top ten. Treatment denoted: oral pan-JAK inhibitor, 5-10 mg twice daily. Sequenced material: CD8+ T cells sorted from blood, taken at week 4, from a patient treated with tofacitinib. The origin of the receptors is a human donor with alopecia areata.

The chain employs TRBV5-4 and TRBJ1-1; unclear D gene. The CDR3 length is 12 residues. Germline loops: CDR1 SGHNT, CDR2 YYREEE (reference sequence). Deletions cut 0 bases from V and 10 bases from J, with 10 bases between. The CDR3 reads CASSLGIGRAFF. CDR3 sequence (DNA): TGTGCCAGCAGCTTGGGAATAGGGCGAGCTTTCTTT.

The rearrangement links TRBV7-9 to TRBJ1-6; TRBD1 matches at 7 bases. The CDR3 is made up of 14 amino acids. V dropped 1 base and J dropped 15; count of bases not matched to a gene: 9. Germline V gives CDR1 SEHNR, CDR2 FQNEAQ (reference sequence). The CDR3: CASSLVSGGDLLHF. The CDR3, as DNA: TGTGCCAGCAGCTTAGTTTCAGGGGGAGACCTCCTCCACTTT.

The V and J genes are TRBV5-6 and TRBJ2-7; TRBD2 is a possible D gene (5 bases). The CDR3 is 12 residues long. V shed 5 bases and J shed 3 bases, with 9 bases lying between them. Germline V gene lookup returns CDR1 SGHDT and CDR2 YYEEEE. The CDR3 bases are TGTGCCAGCAGTCAGGAGGACTACGAGCAGTACTTC. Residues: CASSQEDYEQYF.

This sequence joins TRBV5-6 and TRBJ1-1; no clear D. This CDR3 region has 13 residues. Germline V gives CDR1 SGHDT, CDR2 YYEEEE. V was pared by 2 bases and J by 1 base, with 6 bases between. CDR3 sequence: CASSFGTNTEAFF. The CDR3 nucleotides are TGTGCCAGCAGCTTCGGAACGAACACTGAAGCTTTCTTT.

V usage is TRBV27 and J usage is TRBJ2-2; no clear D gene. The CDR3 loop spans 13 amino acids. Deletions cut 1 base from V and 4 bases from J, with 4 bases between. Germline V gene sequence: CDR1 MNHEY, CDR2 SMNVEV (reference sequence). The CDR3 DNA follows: TGTGCCAGCAGTTTATGGAGCACCGGGGAGCTGTTTTTT. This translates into CASSLWSTGELFF.

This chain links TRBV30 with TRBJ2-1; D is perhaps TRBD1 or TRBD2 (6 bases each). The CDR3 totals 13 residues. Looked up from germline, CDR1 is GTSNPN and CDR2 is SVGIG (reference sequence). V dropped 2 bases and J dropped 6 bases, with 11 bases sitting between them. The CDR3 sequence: CAWSHGGLNEQFF. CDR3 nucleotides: TGTGCCTGGAGTCACGGGGGCCTCAATGAGCAGTTCTTC.

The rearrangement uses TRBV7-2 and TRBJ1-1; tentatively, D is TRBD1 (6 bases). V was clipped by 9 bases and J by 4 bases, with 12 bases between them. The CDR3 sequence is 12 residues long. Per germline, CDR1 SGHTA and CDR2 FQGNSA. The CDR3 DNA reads TGTGCCAGTGGAGGGGGAAGCACTGAAGCTTTCTTT. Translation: CASGGGSTEAFF.

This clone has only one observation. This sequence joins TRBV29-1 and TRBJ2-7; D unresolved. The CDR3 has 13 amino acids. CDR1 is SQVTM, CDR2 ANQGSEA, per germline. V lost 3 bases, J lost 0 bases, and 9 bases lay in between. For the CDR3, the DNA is TGCAGCGTTGAGGGCGAAACCTCCTACGAGCAGTACTTC. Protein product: CSVEGETSYEQYF.

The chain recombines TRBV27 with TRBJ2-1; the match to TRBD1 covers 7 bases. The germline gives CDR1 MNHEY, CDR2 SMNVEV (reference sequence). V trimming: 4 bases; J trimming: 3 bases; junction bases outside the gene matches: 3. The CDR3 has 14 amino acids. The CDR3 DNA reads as TGTGCCAGCAGTTCCCGGGACAGCTACAATGAGCAGTTCTTC. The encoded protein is CASSSRDSYNEQFF.

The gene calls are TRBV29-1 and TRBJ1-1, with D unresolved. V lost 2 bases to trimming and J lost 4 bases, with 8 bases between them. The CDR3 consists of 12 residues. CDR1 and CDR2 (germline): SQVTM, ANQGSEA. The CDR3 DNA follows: TGCAGCGTTGAACCCCCGGGCACTGAAGCTTTCTTT. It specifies CSVEPPGTEAFF.

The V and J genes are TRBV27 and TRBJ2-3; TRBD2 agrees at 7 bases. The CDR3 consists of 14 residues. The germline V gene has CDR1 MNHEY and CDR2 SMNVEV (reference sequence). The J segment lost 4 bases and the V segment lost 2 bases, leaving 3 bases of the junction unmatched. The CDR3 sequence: CASSLAGASDTQYF. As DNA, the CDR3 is TGTGCCAGCAGTTTAGCGGGAGCTTCAGATACGCAGTATTTT.